This record concerns one TCR beta chain sequence. The data originate from a study of blood T cell repertoires in COVID-19. At the level of the study: The United States, Italy and Spain supplied acute and convalescent COVID-19 samples. PBMCs, B-cell-depleted T cells, or T cells were the source of the cDNA or gDNA that made up the material.

Original analysis: Reference gene primer amplification in the assay estimated nucleated cell counts. The table came from immunoSEQ multiplex PCR; TCRdb's copy has only in-frame clones and leaves some out. The DNA was the basis for D and trimming; V, J and clone size are from that table. The sample includes approximately 270,000 clones, about nine tenths seen only once; the top ten take 8.5% to 9%. The sample comprised peripheral blood. This TCR derives from a middle-aged man with active or convalescent COVID-19.

Here the CDR3 DNA reads TGTGCCAGCAGCTTACAGGGTTCTGGAAACACCATATATTTT. Its translation is CASSLQGSGNTIYF. The gene calls are TRBV7-2 and TRBJ1-3; a weak D match, TRBD1 (5 bases). The CDR3 contains 14 residues. Trimming left V 2 bases short and J 1 base short, with 6 bases between. Per the germline V gene, CDR1 is SGHTA and CDR2 is FQGNSA.